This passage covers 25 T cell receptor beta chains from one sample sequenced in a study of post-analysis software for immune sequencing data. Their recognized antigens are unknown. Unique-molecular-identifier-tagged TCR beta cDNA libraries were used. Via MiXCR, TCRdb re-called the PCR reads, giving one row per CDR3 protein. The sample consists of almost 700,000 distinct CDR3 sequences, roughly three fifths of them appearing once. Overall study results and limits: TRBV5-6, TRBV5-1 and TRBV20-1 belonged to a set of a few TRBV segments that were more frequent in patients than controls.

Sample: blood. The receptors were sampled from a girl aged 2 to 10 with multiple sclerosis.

Here the CDR3 reads CASTARETYNEQFF. DNA of the CDR3: TGTGCCAGCACTGCGCGGGAGACCTACAATGAGCAGTTCTTC. This sequence joins TRBV2 and TRBJ2-1, with 7 bases that match TRBD2. Unmatched junction bases numbered 5, after V lost 7 bases and J lost 2 bases. CDR3 size: 14 residues. Germline loops: CDR1 SNHLY, CDR2 FYNNEI. The whole variable domain, filled in from reference TRBV2 and TRBJ2-1, reads EPEVTQTPSHQVTQMGQEVILRCVPISNHLYFYWYRQILGQKVEFLVSFYNNEISEKSEIFDDQFSVERPDGSNFTLKIRSTKLEDSAMYFCASTARETYNEQFFGPGTRLTVL.

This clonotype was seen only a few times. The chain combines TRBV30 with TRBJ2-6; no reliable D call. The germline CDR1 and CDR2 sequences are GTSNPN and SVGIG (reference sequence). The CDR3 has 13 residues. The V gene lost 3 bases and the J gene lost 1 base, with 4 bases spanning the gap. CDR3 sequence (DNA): TGTGCCTGGAGGAAGTCTGGGGCCAACGTCCTGACTTTC. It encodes CAWRKSGANVLTF. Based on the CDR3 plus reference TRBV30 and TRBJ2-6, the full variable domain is SQTIHQWPATLVQPVGSPLSLECTVEGTSNPNLYWYRQAAGRGLQLLFYSVGIGQISSEVPQNLSASRPQDRQFILSSKKLLLSDSGFYLCAWRKSGANVLTFGAGSRLTVL.

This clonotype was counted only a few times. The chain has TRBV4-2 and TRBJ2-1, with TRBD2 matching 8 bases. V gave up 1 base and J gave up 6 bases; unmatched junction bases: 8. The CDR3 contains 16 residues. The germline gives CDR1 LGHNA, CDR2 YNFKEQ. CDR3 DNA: TGTGCCAGCAGCCAAGGTCCAGCGGGAGCCCTCAATGAGCAGTTCTTC. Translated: CASSQGPAGALNEQFF.

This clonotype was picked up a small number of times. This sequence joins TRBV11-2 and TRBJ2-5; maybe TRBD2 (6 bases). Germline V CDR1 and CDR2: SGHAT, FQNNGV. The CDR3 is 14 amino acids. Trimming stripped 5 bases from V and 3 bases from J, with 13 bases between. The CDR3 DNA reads TGTGCCAGCAGCCCCCTCCGGGGGAAAGAGACCCAGTACTTC. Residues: CASSPLRGKETQYF. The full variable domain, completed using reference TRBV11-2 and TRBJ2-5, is EAGVAQSPRYKIIEKRQSVAFWCNPISGHATLYWYQQILGQGPKLLIQFQNNGVVDDSQLPKDRFSAERLKGVDSTLKIQPAKLEDSAVYLCASSPLRGKETQYFGPGTRLLVL.

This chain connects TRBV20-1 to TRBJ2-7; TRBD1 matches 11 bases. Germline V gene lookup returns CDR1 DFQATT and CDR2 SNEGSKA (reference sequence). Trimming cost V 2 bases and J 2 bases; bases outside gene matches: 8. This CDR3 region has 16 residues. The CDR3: CSARSPWDRGTYEQYF. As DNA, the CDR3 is TGCAGTGCTAGATCCCCCTGGGACAGGGGGACCTACGAGCAGTACTTC.

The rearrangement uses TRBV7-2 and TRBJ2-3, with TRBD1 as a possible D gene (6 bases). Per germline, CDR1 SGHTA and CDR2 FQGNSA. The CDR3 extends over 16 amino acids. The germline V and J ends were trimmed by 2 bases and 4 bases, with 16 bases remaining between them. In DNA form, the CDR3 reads TGTGCCAGCAGCTTAAGGTACAGGGCATTGGCAGATACGCAGTATTTT. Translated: CASSLRYRALADTQYF.

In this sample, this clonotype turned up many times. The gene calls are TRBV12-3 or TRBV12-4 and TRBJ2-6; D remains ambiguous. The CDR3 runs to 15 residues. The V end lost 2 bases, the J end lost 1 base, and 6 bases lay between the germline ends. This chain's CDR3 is CASSLRDSGANVLTF. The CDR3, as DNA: TGTGCCAGCAGTTTAAGGGATTCTGGGGCCAACGTCCTGACTTTC.

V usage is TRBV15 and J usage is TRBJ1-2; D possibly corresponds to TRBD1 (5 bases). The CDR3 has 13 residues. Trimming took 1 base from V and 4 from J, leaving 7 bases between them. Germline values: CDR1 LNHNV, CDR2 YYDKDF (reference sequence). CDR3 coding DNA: TGTGCCACCAGCAGAGCAGGGCGCTATGGCTACACCTTC. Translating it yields CATSRAGRYGYTF.

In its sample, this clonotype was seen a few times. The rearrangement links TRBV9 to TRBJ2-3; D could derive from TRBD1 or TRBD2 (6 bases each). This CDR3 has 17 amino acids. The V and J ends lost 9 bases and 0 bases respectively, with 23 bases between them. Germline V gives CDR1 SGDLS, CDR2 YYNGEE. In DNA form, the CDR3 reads TGTGCCAACGCGGAGGGGGTGTCGGACTATAGCACAGATACGCAGTATTTT. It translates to CANAEGVSDYSTDTQYF.

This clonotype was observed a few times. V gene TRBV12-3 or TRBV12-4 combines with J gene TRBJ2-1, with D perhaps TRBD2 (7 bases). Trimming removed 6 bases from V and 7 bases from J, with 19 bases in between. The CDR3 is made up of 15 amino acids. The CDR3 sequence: CASSPSRGAGNEQFF. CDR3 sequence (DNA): TGTGCCAGCAGCCCCTCTCGGGGGGCCGGGAATGAGCAGTTCTTC.

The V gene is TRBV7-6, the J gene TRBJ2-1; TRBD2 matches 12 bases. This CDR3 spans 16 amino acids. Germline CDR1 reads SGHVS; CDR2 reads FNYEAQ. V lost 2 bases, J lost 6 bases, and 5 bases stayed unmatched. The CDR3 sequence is CASSLTPLAGGNEQFF. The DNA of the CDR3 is TGTGCCAGCAGCTTAACCCCACTAGCGGGGGGCAATGAGCAGTTCTTC.

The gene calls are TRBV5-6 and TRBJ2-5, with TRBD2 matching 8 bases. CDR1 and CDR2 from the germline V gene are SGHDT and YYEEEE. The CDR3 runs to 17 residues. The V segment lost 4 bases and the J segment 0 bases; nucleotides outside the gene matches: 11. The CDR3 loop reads CASSPRAGGLNQETQYF. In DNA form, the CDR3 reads TGTGCCAGCAGCCCCCGGGCGGGGGGCCTTAACCAAGAGACCCAGTACTTC. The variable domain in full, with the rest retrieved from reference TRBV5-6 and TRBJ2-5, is DAGVTQSPTHLIKTRGQQVTLRCSPKSGHDTVSWYQQALGQGPQFIFQYYEEEERQRGNFPDRFSGHQFPNYSSELNVNALLLGDSALYLCASSPRAGGLNQETQYFGPGTRLLVL.

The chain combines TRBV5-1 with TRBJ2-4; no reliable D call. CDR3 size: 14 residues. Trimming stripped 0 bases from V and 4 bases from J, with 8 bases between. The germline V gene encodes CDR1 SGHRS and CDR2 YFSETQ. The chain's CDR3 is CASSLGLVKNIQYF. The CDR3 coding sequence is TGCGCCAGCAGCTTGGGTCTAGTGAAAAACATTCAGTACTTC.

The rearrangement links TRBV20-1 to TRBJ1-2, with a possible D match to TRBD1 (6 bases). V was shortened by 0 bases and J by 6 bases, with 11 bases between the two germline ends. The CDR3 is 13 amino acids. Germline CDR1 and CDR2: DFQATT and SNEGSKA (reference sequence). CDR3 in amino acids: CSARDPQGNGYTF. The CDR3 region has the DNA TGCAGTGCTAGAGATCCACAGGGAAATGGCTACACCTTC.

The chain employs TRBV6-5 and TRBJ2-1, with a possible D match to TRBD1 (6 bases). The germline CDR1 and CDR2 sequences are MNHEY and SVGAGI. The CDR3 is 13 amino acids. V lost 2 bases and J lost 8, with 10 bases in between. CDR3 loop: CASSYTSGDEQFF. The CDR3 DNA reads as TGTGCCAGCAGTTACACCTCAGGGGATGAGCAGTTCTTC.

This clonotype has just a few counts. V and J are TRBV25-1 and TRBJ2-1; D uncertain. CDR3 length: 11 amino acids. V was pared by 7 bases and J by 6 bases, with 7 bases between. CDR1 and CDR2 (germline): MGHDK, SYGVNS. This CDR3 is CASKTTNEQFF. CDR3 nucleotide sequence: TGTGCCAGCAAAACGACCAATGAGCAGTTCTTC.

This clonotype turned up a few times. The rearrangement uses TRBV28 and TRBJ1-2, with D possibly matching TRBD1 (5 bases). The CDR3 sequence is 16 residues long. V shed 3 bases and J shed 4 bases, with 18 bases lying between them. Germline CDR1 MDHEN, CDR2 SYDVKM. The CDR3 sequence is CASSFPVSTELYGYTF. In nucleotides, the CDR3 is TGTGCCAGCAGTTTCCCGGTTTCGACAGAGCTCTATGGCTACACCTTC.

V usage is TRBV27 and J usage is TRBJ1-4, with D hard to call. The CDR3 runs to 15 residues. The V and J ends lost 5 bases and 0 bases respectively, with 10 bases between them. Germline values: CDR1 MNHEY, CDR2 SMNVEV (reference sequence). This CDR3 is CASSASVATNEKLFF. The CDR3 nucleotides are TGTGCCAGCAGTGCCTCAGTTGCAACTAATGAAAAACTGTTTTTT.

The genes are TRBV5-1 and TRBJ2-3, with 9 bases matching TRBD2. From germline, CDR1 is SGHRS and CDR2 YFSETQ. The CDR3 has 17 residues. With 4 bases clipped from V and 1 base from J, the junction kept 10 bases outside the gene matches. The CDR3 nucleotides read TGCGCCAGCAGCATCCGTCAGCGGGGGGTTGGCACAGATACGCAGTATTTT. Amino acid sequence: CASSIRQRGVGTDTQYF.

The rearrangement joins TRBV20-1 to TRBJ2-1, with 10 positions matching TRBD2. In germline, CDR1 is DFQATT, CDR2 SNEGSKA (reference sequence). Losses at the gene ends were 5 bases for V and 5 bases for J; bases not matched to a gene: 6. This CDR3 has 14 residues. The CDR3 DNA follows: TGCAGTGCTCCGACTAGCGGGCGGAACAATGAGCAGTTCTTC. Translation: CSAPTSGRNNEQFF.

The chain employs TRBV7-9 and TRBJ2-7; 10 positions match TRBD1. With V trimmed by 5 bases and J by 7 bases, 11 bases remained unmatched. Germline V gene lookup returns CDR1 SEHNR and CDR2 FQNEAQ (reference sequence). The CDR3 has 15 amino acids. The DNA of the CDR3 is TGTGCCAGCAGCCTCTGGGGACAGGGGTACAATGAGCAGTACTTC. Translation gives CASSLWGQGYNEQYF.

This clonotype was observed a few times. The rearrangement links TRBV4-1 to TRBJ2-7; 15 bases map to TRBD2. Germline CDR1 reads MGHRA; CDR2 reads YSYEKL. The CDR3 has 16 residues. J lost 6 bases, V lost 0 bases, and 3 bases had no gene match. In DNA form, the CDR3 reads TGCGCCAGCAGCCAAGAAACGGGACTAGCGGGAGGCGAGCAGTACTTC. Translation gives CASSQETGLAGGEQYF.

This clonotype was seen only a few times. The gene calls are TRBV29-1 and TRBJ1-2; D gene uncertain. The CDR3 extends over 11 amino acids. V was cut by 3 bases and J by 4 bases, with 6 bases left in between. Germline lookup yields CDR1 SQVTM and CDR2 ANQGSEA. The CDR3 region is CSVDAPYGYTF. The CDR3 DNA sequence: TGCAGCGTTGACGCGCCCTATGGCTACACCTTC.

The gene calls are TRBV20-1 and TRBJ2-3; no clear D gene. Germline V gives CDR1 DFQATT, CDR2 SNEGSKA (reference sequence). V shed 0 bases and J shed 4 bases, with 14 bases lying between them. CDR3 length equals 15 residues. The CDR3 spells CSARELTQAADTQYF. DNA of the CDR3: TGCAGTGCTAGAGAGCTCACCCAGGCGGCAGATACGCAGTATTTT.

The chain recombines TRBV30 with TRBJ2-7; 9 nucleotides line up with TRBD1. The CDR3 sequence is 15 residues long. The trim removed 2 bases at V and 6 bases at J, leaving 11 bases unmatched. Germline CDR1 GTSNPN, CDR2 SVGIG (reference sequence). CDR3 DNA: TGTGCCTGGAGTTCCCGGGACAGGGTGTTTCTCGAGCAGTACTTC. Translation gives CAWSSRDRVFLEQYF. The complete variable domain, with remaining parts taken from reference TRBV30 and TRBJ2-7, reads SQTIHQWPATLVQPVGSPLSLECTVEGTSNPNLYWYRQAAGRGLQLLFYSVGIGQISSEVPQNLSASRPQDRQFILSSKKLLLSDSGFYLCAWSSRDRVFLEQYFGPGTRLTVT.